This TCR beta chain was profiled in a study of T cell repertoires in cytomegalovirus infection. The ends were cut back, 7 bases at V and 6 bases at J, with 16 bases in the middle. The CDR3 length is 14 residues. Germline V CDR1 and CDR2: LNHDA, SQIVND (reference sequence). In TCRdb, the reads were re-called with MiXCR into one record per CDR3 protein. The profile covers around 440,000 distinct CDR3 sequences, with around 11% appearing a single time and about 9.4% taken by the ten largest. About this clonotype: A read error may explain this, as a much larger clone is one base away.

The clonotype originates from a human donor in good health (CMV status not recorded). Some clones in this sample may be carry-over from other donors' samples. Sequencing used PBMCs. The chain links TRBV19 to TRBJ1-5; D is possibly TRBD1 (6 bases). The CDR3 reads CASNGGRGGQPQHF. The CDR3, as DNA: TGTGCCAGTAATGGGGGCAGGGGAGGTCAGCCCCAGCATTTT.